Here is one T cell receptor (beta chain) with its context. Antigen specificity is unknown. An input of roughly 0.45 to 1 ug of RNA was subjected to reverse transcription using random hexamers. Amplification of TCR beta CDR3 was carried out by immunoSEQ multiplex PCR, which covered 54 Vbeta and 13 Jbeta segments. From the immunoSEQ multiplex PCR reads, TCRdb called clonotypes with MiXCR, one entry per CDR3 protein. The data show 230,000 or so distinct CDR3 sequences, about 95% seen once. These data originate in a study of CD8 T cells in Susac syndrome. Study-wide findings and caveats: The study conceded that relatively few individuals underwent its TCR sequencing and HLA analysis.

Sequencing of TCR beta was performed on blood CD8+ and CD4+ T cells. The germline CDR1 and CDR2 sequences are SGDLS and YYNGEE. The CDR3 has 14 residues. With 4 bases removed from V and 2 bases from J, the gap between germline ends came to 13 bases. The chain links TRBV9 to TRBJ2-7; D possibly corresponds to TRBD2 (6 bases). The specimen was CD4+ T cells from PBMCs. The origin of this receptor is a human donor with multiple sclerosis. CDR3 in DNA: TGTGCCAGCAGCATTCCTAGCGAAACCTACGAGCAGTACTTC. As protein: CASSIPSETYEQYF.